Below, one T cell receptor beta chain is given with its context. What this receptor recognizes is not known. No much larger clonotype is one base removed from it; base qualities were not supplied. Other DNA variants within this sample encode the same CDR3. This entry comes from a study of blood T cell repertoires in COVID-19 (TCRdb year 2020). General notes on the study: Samples from collaborators originated in the United States, Italy and Spain and spanned both the acute and convalescent phases of COVID-19. HLA class I and class II types, where available, came from metadata supplied by the sample provider rather than from assay-based typing. The prospective study material was composed of cDNA or gDNA derived from T cells, B-cell-depleted T cells, or PBMCs. Samples came from the ongoing ImmuneRACE study (first 160 participants) plus 1,254 subjects from 6 global collaborators. The repertoires were made available in a free public database intended to serve as a resource for research on the immune response to SARS-CoV-2. Sample metadata almost always included a de-identified subject ID, COVID-19 status, age in years and sex. Subjects who had been exposed to COVID-19, were actively infected with it, or had recovered from it provided the deeply sampled blood TCRbeta repertoires that made up the dataset. On the study overall, not on this receptor specifically: The quantity of clinical and demographic metadata differed by source and by participant and was supplied without curation.

At the junction V is shortened by 0 bases and J by 2 bases, with 5 bases in between. Reading the germline V gene (reference sequence) gives CDR1 MNHEY and CDR2 SMNVEV. The CDR3 runs 14 amino acids, cysteine and phenylalanine included. Only CDR3 DNA remains: 42 bases, in frame from the first base. TCRbeta CDR3 regions were amplified from genomic DNA using the immunoSEQ Assay, a bias-controlled multiplex PCR. The paper's data handling went like this. Nucleated cell counts per sample were estimated from amplification of reference gene primers within the assay. To quantify the absolute abundance of each unique TCRbeta CDR3 rearrangement, sequence reads were collapsed and filtered. For each sample, productive Simpson clonality was calculated as the square root of Simpson's diversity index across productive rearrangements. TCRdb obtained this table from immuneACCESS and retained in-frame rearrangements with V and J assigned. These tables miss some clones; where compared with another copy, unresolved V genes account for less than half of the shortfall, and the remainder is unexplained. The D gene and trimming were derived from the DNA, and the V and J assignments and clone size from that table. For this sample there are over 250,000 clones; roughly four fifths appear just once. The top ten hold roughly 10% of the sample.

Samples from volunteer blood donors who had recovered from COVID-19 were contributed by a second Seattle source. Collaborating institutions collected whole blood in K2EDTA tubes following their own protocols. Collaborator samples were shipped for TCRbeta analysis as frozen whole blood, isolated PBMCs, or DNA extracted from either sample type. The sequencing input was peripheral blood. The clonotype originates from a woman aged 45-65 years who had recovered from COVID-19. The V and J segments used are TRBV27 and TRBJ2-1; matching of 5 bases hints at TRBD2 as the D gene. The CDR3 protein sequence reads: CASSLSGTYNEQFF. The DNA is TGTGCCAGCAGTTTATCCGGGACCTACAATGAGCAGTTCTTC.